This is a list of T cell receptor beta chains from one sample in a study of blood T cell repertoires in COVID-19. The method was immunoSEQ multiplex PCR; TCRdb's version includes in-frame clones alone and lacks a portion of them. In the table there are a few hundred thousand clones, over 75% of which are singletons. What was sequenced was peripheral blood. These receptors were collected from a woman in her 70s with COVID-19, enrolled during active disease. Both conserved end residues are part of each CDR3. Fields, in order: D gene, J gene, clone size, V gene, CDR3 DNA, CDR3 protein. A D gene is named only where the DNA matches it firmly. Expanded clones get a size class; other rows say once, few or many, or leave the size out.

NA	TRBJ2-1	NA	TRBV11-3	TGTGCCAGCAGCTATAGGGCCGGGAGATCCTACAATGAGCAGTTCTTC	CASSYRAGRSYNEQFF
TRBD1	TRBJ2-7	NA	TRBV12-3/TRBV12-4	TGTGCCAGCAGCCCTGGGACAGGGCAGCAGTACTTC	CASSPGTGQQYF
NA	TRBJ2-7	NA	TRBV5-5	TGTGCCAGCAGCCCGAATGCCCAGCTCAGGGGCTACGAGCAGTACTTC	CASSPNAQLRGYEQYF
TRBD1	TRBJ1-2	once	TRBV19	TGTGCCAGTAGTATAGATATGACAGGGACCTATGGCTACACCTTC	CASSIDMTGTYGYTF
TRBD2	TRBJ2-2	few	TRBV19	TGTGCCAGTAGTATGGGGGCTAGCGGGGAAACCGGGGAGCTGTTTTTT	CASSMGASGETGELFF
TRBD2	TRBJ2-5	NA	TRBV29-1	TGCAGCGTTGACACCGGGACTAGGGAAGAGACCCAGTACTTC	CSVDTGTREETQYF
NA	TRBJ1-4	NA	TRBV3-1/TRBV3-2	TGTGCCAGCAGCCGATATCGACAGCTAGAGAATGAAAAACTGTTTTTT	CASSRYRQLENEKLFF
NA	TRBJ2-1	NA	TRBV15	TGTGCCACCAGCCTTCATTGGGCAGGCGGGACCCGGGATGAGCAGTTCTTC	CATSLHWAGGTRDEQFF
TRBD2	TRBJ2-3	NA	TRBV5-1	TGCGCCAGCAGCGCACCTCTAGCGGGAGCTCAGGCGGATACGCAGTATTTT	CASSAPLAGAQADTQYF
TRBD1	TRBJ2-5	NA	TRBV30	TGTGCCTGGAGTGTAAGATTATGGGCCCGACAGGGGGCCCAAGAGACCCAGTACTTC	CAWSVRLWARQGAQETQYF
NA	TRBJ2-7	NA	TRBV18	TGTGCCAGTCGGCCGCCGGGTACGTCCTACGAGCAGTACTTC	CASRPPGTSYEQYF
TRBD1	TRBJ1-2	NA	TRBV19	TGTGCCAGTAGTATAGACCCCGACAGGGGCGGCTACACCTTC	CASSIDPDRGGYTF
NA	TRBJ2-7	NA	TRBV27	TGTGCCAGCAACCCGACAGGCACCTCCTACGAGCAGTACTTC	CASNPTGTSYEQYF
NA	TRBJ1-1	NA	TRBV6-6	TGTGCCAGCAGTTACAACCAGGGGATGAACACTGAAGCTTTCTTT	CASSYNQGMNTEAFF
TRBD2	TRBJ2-7	few	TRBV29-1	TGCAGCGTTGAATTTGGCGGGAGGGGCTACGAGCAGTACTTC	CSVEFGGRGYEQYF
TRBD1	TRBJ1-5	few	TRBV6-5	TGTGCCAGCAGTCCTCGGACAGGACTCAATCAGCCCCAGCATTTT	CASSPRTGLNQPQHF
TRBD2	TRBJ2-3	NA	TRBV5-6	TGTGCCAGCAGCTGGAGCCTAGCGGGGGGTACAGATACGCAGTATTTT	CASSWSLAGGTDTQYF
TRBD1	TRBJ1-2	NA	TRBV5-6	TGTGCCAGCAGCCCCGAAGGTGGCAGGGGGCATGGCTACACCTTC	CASSPEGGRGHGYTF
NA	TRBJ1-1	NA	TRBV25-1	TGTGCCAGCACCACTCTCGAGCGGAGCACTGAAGCTTTCTTT	CASTTLERSTEAFF
TRBD2	TRBJ2-2	NA	TRBV9	TGTGCCAGCAGCGTAGACGGGAGGGCCGGTAGCGGGGAGCTGTTTTTT	CASSVDGRAGSGELFF
TRBD2	TRBJ2-6	NA	TRBV11-2	TGTGCCAGCAGACGACAGCGGGGGACTTATAACTCTGGGGCCAACGTCCTGACTTTC	CASRRQRGTYNSGANVLTF
TRBD1	TRBJ1-4	NA	TRBV5-5	TGTGCCAGCAGCTTTACAGGGGCCAACCCTAATGAAAAACTGTTTTTT	CASSFTGANPNEKLFF
NA	TRBJ1-1	NA	TRBV6-5	TGTGCCAGCAGTTACGGGGAGTACACTGAAGCTTTCTTT	CASSYGEYTEAFF
NA	TRBJ2-7	NA	TRBV11-3	TGTGCCAGCAGCTTTGGGCAGGGGACCTACGAGCAGTACTTC	CASSFGQGTYEQYF
TRBD1	TRBJ1-1	few	TRBV5-1	TGCGCCAGCAGCCGGGACAGTCCTTCTAACACTGAAGCTTTCTTT	CASSRDSPSNTEAFF
NA	TRBJ1-3	NA	TRBV19	TGTGCCAGTAGTCGTCAGGCAAACTCTGGAAACACCATATATTTT	CASSRQANSGNTIYF
NA	TRBJ2-1	NA	TRBV21-1	TGTGCCAGCAGACCCTACCACGGGAGGGGTAGGAATGAGCAGTTCTTC	CASRPYHGRGRNEQFF
TRBD2	TRBJ2-7	NA	TRBV4-1	TGCGCCAGCAGCCAAGAACTAGCGGGAGTGGCGGTATACTACGAGCAGTACTTC	CASSQELAGVAVYYEQYF
NA	TRBJ1-2	NA	TRBV18	TGTGCCAGCTCACCGGGCGTAGAGGGAGTTGGCTACACCTTC	CASSPGVEGVGYTF
TRBD1	TRBJ2-7	NA	TRBV19	TGTGCCAGTAGCCCCAGAATTCAACAGGGGGCGAAAAGCGAGCAGTACTTC	CASSPRIQQGAKSEQYF